The source of this T cell receptor (beta chain) is a study of shared clonotypes between healthy human individuals. The authors distributed each subset's genomic DNA evenly over several immunoSEQ plates. Using immunoSEQ multiplex PCR, the repertoire was profiled, and TCRdb retains in-frame clones only, with some absent. This sample has 110,000 or so clones, with about 63% found just once. Germline loops: CDR1 MNHNS, CDR2 SASEGT. This CDR3 region has 14 residues. V lost 7 bases, J lost 7 bases, and 8 bases stayed unmatched. Sequences were obtained from memory CD8+ T cells sorted from blood. Subset meaning: CD45RO+ cells pooled with CCR7-negative TemRA cells. The sequence came from a woman aged 25-40 years in good health. The rearrangement uses TRBV6-1 and TRBJ2-7; 12 bases map to TRBD1. The DNA of the CDR3 is TGTGCCAGCACCGGGGGACAGGGGGCAAGGGAGCAGTACTTC. This codes for CASTGGQGAREQYF.